Below, 27 T cell receptor beta chains from the same sample are listed, as sequenced in a study of resident and recirculating memory T cells in vitiligo. TCRdb's copy holds only in-frame clones and misses some; the assay was immunoSEQ multiplex PCR. The sample holds some 70,000 clones, 91% seen once. The sequenced material came from blood. Receptors were obtained from a male donor with vitiligo.

In DNA, the CDR3 is TGTGCCAGCAGTGGACAGGGGATCCATGGCTACACCTTC. Encoded protein: CASSGQGIHGYTF. The chain couples TRBV2 to TRBJ1-2; 8 bases line up with TRBD1. Per the germline V gene, CDR1 is SNHLY and CDR2 is FYNNEI. The CDR3 contains 13 residues. V dropped 4 bases and J dropped 6; count of bases not matched to a gene: 4.

CDR3 region: CASSALRGGGDTQYF. CDR3 bases: TGTGCCAGCAGCGCCTTAAGGGGAGGGGGAGATACGCAGTATTTT. The gene calls are TRBV9 and TRBJ2-3; TRBD2 might be the D (7 bases). This CDR3 spans 15 amino acids. V shed 3 bases and J shed 5 bases, with 16 bases lying between them. Germline loops: CDR1 SGDLS, CDR2 YYNGEE.

The rearrangement uses TRBV23-1 and TRBJ1-5; TRBD1 matches at 9 bases. TRBV23-1 is classed as an ORF, of uncertain function. Trimming cost V 7 bases and J 2 bases; bases outside gene matches: 24. CDR3 size: 21 residues. CDR3 in DNA: TGCGCCAGCACTCTACACGGGGGAAGGCCATATGGGACAGGGTGCAATCAGCCCCAGCATTTT. Translating gives CASTLHGGRPYGTGCNQPQHF.

The chain carries TRBV9 and TRBJ2-2, with 13 bases aligning to TRBD2. V dropped 4 bases and J dropped 3; count of bases not matched to a gene: 12. This CDR3 comprises 19 residues. Germline CDR1 SGDLS, CDR2 YYNGEE. CDR3 bases: TGTGCCAGCAGCAGAACGACTAGCGGGGGGAAGACTTACACCGGGGAGCTGTTTTTT. Protein sequence: CASSRTTSGGKTYTGELFF.

This rearrangement joins TRBV7-2 to TRBJ2-7, with D possibly matching TRBD2 (5 bases). Germline loops: CDR1 SGHTA, CDR2 FQGNSA. This CDR3 comprises 15 residues. Trimming cost V 2 bases and J 2 bases, with 13 bases left between them. CDR3 region: CASSLYRGLTYEQYF. Here the CDR3 DNA reads TGTGCCAGCAGCTTATACCGTGGACTTACCTACGAGCAGTACTTC.

The sample holds a few counts of this clone. The chain has TRBV2 and TRBJ2-7; D possibly corresponds to TRBD2 (5 bases). The V end lost 4 bases, the J end lost 4 bases, and 20 bases lay between the germline ends. The CDR3 sequence is 16 residues long. Germline loops: CDR1 SNHLY, CDR2 FYNNEI. The CDR3 region is CASSGNLVRDVYEQYF. In DNA, the CDR3 is TGTGCCAGCAGTGGAAACTTGGTCCGGGATGTGTACGAGCAGTACTTC.

This chain links TRBV19 with TRBJ2-7, with 7 bases lining up with TRBD1. Germline lookup yields CDR1 LNHDA and CDR2 SQIVND (reference sequence). The CDR3 contains 14 residues. J gave up 2 bases and V 3 bases, and 4 bases lay outside the gene matches. The CDR3 spells CASSIHRGTYEQYF. CDR3 bases: TGTGCCAGTAGTATTCACAGGGGAACCTACGAGCAGTACTTC.

The chain recombines TRBV2 with TRBJ1-6; D is undetermined. V was pared by 6 bases and J by 3 bases, with 6 bases between. The length of the CDR3 is 13 residues. Per germline, CDR1 SNHLY and CDR2 FYNNEI. The CDR3 DNA follows: TGTGCCAGCAGCGAATACTATAATTCACCCCTCCACTTT. Protein sequence: CASSEYYNSPLHF.

The J gene is TRBJ1-3, the V gene TRBV5-1; the D gene is possibly TRBD1 (6 bases). Germline CDR1 is SGHRS and CDR2 is YFSETQ. This CDR3 has 12 amino acids. V lost 4 bases to trimming and J lost 10 bases, with 12 bases between them. CDR3 nucleotides: TGCGCCAGCAGCCCGAACAGGGAAACCATATATTTT. Amino acids: CASSPNRETIYF.

This rearrangement joins TRBV6-5 to TRBJ2-2; TRBD2 matches at 7 bases. Germline V gene data show CDR1 as MNHEY and CDR2 as SVGAGI. The CDR3 contains 16 residues. The junction had 7 bases not matched to a gene; V was cut back by 0 bases and J by 6 bases. The CDR3 DNA follows: TGTGCCAGCAGTTACTCGGGACTACAGCCGGCCGGGGAGCTGTTTTTT. As protein: CASSYSGLQPAGELFF.

This sequence joins TRBV5-4 and TRBJ2-5, with 10 bases aligning to TRBD1. Losses at the gene ends were 5 bases for V and 2 bases for J; bases not matched to a gene: 6. Germline V gives CDR1 SGHNT, CDR2 YYREEE (reference sequence). The CDR3 runs 15 residues. This chain's CDR3 is CASRRKGQGQETQYF. For the CDR3, the DNA is TGTGCCAGCAGGAGAAAGGGACAGGGGCAAGAGACCCAGTACTTC. Combining the CDR3 with reference TRBV5-4 and TRBJ2-5 gives the whole variable domain ETGVTQSPTHLIKTRGQQVTLRCSSQSGHNTVSWYQQALGQGPQFIFQYYREEENGRGNFPPRFSGLQFPNYSSELNVNALELDDSALYLCASRRKGQGQETQYFGPGTRLLVL.

This chain uses TRBV4-3 with TRBJ1-2; maybe TRBD1 (6 bases). Between the trimmed V and J ends, which lost 0 bases and 1 base, there was a span of 6 bases. The CDR3 sequence is 14 residues long. The germline CDR1 and CDR2 sequences are LGHNA and YSLEER. CDR3 DNA: TGCGCCAGCAGCCAAGACAGGGGTAACTATGGCTACACCTTC. It is translated as CASSQDRGNYGYTF.

The V gene is TRBV2, the J gene TRBJ2-1, with TRBD1 as a possible D gene (6 bases). Trimming left V 6 bases short and J 0 bases short, with 18 bases between. This CDR3 is 17 amino acids long. Germline CDR1 SNHLY, CDR2 FYNNEI. This CDR3 is CASSPRGATLSYNEQFF. CDR3 sequence (DNA): TGTGCCAGCAGCCCCAGGGGTGCCACCCTCTCCTACAATGAGCAGTTCTTC.

The chain has TRBV4-1 and TRBJ1-2; tentatively, D is TRBD1 (5 bases). The V gene lost 2 bases and the J gene lost 8 bases, with 12 bases spanning the gap. The CDR3 is made up of 13 amino acids. CDR1 is MGHRA and CDR2 is YSYEKL in the germline V gene. The CDR3 loop reads CASSQRTWGGYTF. The CDR3, as DNA: TGCGCCAGCAGCCAACGGACATGGGGAGGCTACACCTTC.

The rearrangement joins TRBV18 to TRBJ1-3; 7 nucleotides line up with TRBD1. This CDR3 has 15 amino acids. CDR1 and CDR2 from the germline V gene are KGHSH and LQKENI. Germline trimming cut 5 bases from V and 1 base from J; bases unmatched to any gene: 5. The CDR3 reads CASSKGDRSGNTIYF. The CDR3 DNA reads TGTGCCAGCTCAAAAGGGGACAGATCTGGAAACACCATATATTTT.

This clone was seen only once. V and J are TRBV18 and TRBJ2-7; D perhaps matches TRBD2 (6 bases). Germline CDR1 KGHSH, CDR2 LQKENI. V lost 3 bases to trimming and J lost 3 bases, with 12 bases between them. The CDR3 has 14 amino acids. As DNA, the CDR3 is TGTGCCAGCTCACCGGGACTTACAGACTACGAGCAGTACTTC. Amino acid sequence: CASSPGLTDYEQYF.

This clone has just a few counts. The CDR3 here is CAISARLAGGLETQYF. The CDR3 DNA sequence: TGTGCCATCAGTGCTCGACTAGCGGGGGGATTAGAGACCCAGTACTTC. This chain links TRBV10-3 with TRBJ2-5, with 13 bases identical to TRBD2. The CDR3 loop spans 16 amino acids. Trimming removed 4 bases from V and 4 bases from J; junction bases left unmatched: 6. The V gene's germline CDR1 is ENHRY and CDR2 SYGVKD.

The rearrangement uses TRBV9 and TRBJ2-3; TRBD2 aligns across 8 bases. Per the germline V gene, CDR1 is SGDLS and CDR2 is YYNGEE. The ends lost 3 bases at V and 5 bases at J; junction bases unmatched: 11. The length of the CDR3 is 16 residues. Here the CDR3 DNA reads TGTGCCAGCAGCGAACGGGGGGGCTCGGTGGTAGATACGCAGTATTTT. Translation gives CASSERGGSVVDTQYF.

The chain links TRBV27 to TRBJ2-4; D is perhaps TRBD2 (6 bases). Trimming cost V 5 bases and J 2 bases, with 10 bases left between them. This CDR3 region has 14 residues. The V gene's germline CDR1 is MNHEY and CDR2 SMNVEV (reference sequence). Here the CDR3 DNA reads TGTGCCAGCAGTCCCGCGGGGCCCAAAAACATTCAGTACTTC. Translated, it gives CASSPAGPKNIQYF.

The chain couples TRBV5-1 to TRBJ1-2; perhaps TRBD1 as D (5 bases). The V gene lost 0 bases and the J gene lost 8 bases, with 14 bases spanning the gap. The CDR3 has 14 amino acids. Germline-derived CDR1 and CDR2 are SGHRS and YFSETQ. The CDR3 DNA reads TGCGCCAGCAGCTTGGACGGCCGGGGGTGGGGCTACACCTTC. Translating gives CASSLDGRGWGYTF. Complete variable domain (other parts from reference TRBV5-1 and TRBJ1-2): KAGVTQTPRYLIKTRGQQVTLSCSPISGHRSVSWYQQTPGQGLQFLFEYFSETQRNKGNFPGRFSGRQFSNSRSEMNVSTLELGDSALYLCASSLDGRGWGYTFGSGTRLTVV.

The genes are TRBV19 and TRBJ1-3; 7 bases match TRBD1. Per germline, CDR1 LNHDA and CDR2 SQIVND (reference sequence). V shed 5 bases, J shed 0 bases, and the junction held 4 bases outside the gene matches. This CDR3 spans 15 amino acids. CDR3 sequence: CASSYTGASGNTIYF. CDR3 DNA sequence: TGTGCCAGTAGTTACACAGGGGCCTCTGGAAACACCATATATTTT.

The rearrangement joins TRBV4-2 to TRBJ2-3; 9 bases fit TRBD2. CDR3 size: 18 residues. The V and J ends lost 0 bases and 2 bases, in that order; junction bases with no gene match: 9. Germline CDR1 and CDR2: LGHNA and YNFKEQ. The CDR3 region has the DNA TGTGCCAGCAGCCAAGATAGGGGACTAGCAGGGGTCACAGATACGCAGTATTTT. It is translated as CASSQDRGLAGVTDTQYF.

CDR3 amino acids: CASSEVVSDTQYF. The DNA for the CDR3 is TGTGCCAGCAGTGAAGTTGTCTCAGATACGCAGTATTTT. This chain links TRBV2 with TRBJ2-3; D unclear. The CDR3 runs to 13 residues. Germline CDR1 reads SNHLY; CDR2 reads FYNNEI. The V and J ends lost 1 base and 4 bases respectively, with 6 bases between them.

The CDR3 loop reads CASSLYRQGAYNEQFF. The CDR3 DNA reads TGTGCCAGCAGTTTATATAGACAGGGGGCGTACAATGAGCAGTTCTTC. The rearrangement uses TRBV27 and TRBJ2-1; 10 positions match TRBD1. This CDR3 spans 16 amino acids. Germline trimming cut 1 base from V and 4 bases from J; bases unmatched to any gene: 4. CDR1 is MNHEY, CDR2 SMNVEV, per germline (reference sequence).

The chain couples TRBV29-1 to TRBJ1-1, with 8 bases matching TRBD1. V lost 5 bases, J lost 6 bases, and 8 bases stayed unmatched. The CDR3 loop spans 13 amino acids. Germline CDR1 SQVTM, CDR2 ANQGSEA. The CDR3 is CSVTTGGLAEAFF. The CDR3 DNA follows: TGCAGCGTTACCACAGGGGGATTGGCTGAAGCTTTCTTT.

Only a few counts were recorded for this clone. The DNA for the CDR3 is TGTGCCAGCAGCTTAGTGGGACAGGGTCCGTACGAGCAGTACTTC. Translating it yields CASSLVGQGPYEQYF. The chain carries TRBV7-2 and TRBJ2-7, with 9 bases matching TRBD1. The CDR3 consists of 15 residues. CDR1 and CDR2 (germline): SGHTA, FQGNSA. V trimming: 1 base; J trimming: 4 bases; junction bases outside the gene matches: 5.

The genes are TRBV5-4 and TRBJ1-1; no reliable D call. The CDR3 has 13 amino acids. Trimming left V 0 bases short and J 2 bases short, with 5 bases between. Germline CDR1 reads SGHNT; CDR2 reads YYREEE (reference sequence). For the CDR3, the DNA is TGTGCCAGCAGCTTGGTTAGCAACACTGAAGCTTTCTTT. It codes for CASSLVSNTEAFF. Using reference TRBV5-4 and TRBJ1-1 for the parts outside the CDR3, the full variable domain is ETGVTQSPTHLIKTRGQQVTLRCSSQSGHNTVSWYQQALGQGPQFIFQYYREEENGRGNFPPRFSGLQFPNYSSELNVNALELDDSALYLCASSLVSNTEAFFGQGTRLTVV.